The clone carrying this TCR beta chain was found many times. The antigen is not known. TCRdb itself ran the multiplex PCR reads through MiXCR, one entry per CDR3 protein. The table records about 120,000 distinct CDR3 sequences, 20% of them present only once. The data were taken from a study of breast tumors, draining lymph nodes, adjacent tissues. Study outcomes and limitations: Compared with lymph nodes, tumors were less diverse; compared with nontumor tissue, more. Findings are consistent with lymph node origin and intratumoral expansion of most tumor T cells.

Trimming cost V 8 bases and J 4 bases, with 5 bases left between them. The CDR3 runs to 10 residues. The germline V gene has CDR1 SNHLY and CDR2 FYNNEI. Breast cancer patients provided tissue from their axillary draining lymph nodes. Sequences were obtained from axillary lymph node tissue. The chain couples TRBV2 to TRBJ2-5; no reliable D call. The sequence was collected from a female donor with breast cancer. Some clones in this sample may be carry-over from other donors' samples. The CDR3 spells CASQLETQYF. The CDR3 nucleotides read TGTGCCAGCCAACTAGAGACCCAGTACTTC.